This T cell receptor beta chain was captured in a study of radiotherapy plus CTLA-4 blockade in lung cancer. The CDR3 spans 13 residues. Germline-derived CDR1 and CDR2 are MDHEN and SYDVKM. V was pared by 1 base and J by 3 bases, with 7 bases between. Sequencing was performed with immunoSEQ multiplex PCR; in TCRdb, only in-frame clones are kept and a portion is missing. This sample has 71,000 or so clones, with around 86% found just once. The clonotype was recovered from a human donor with non-small cell lung cancer who had stable disease on radiotherapy plus ipilimumab. The chain is built from TRBV28 and TRBJ2-7; D might be TRBD2 (5 bases). The specimen was peripheral blood, collected from a patient treated with radiotherapy plus ipilimumab. The CDR3 DNA reads TGTGCCAGCAGTTTATTCGGGGTCTACGAGCAGTACTTC. Amino acid sequence: CASSLFGVYEQYF.